This TCR beta chain was captured by sequencing in a study of T cells after yellow fever vaccination. Overall study: Preparing low-cell-number fractions relied on SMART-Seq v4 Ultra Low Input.

This clonotype has a handful of counts. Its antigen is unknown. Germline V CDR1 and CDR2: SGHRS, YFSETQ. Trimming stripped 4 bases from V and 5 bases from J, with 15 bases between. The CDR3 runs 14 residues. Study results and caveats: Any FACS-sorted repertoire could hold abundant clonotypes that contaminate it from the bulk population.

The TCR cDNA carried a universal primer site and UMIs from 5'RACE template switching. TCRdb re-analysed the 5' RACE reads in MiXCR, keeping a single row per CDR3 protein. Of a few hundred thousand distinct CDR3 sequences in the sample, roughly 6.8% were seen once. The chain joins TRBV5-1 to TRBJ2-5, with D unresolved. This TCR was sampled from a man aged 18 to 30 who received the YFV17D yellow fever vaccine. The sample consisted of PBMCs, taken about 49 days after the first yellow fever vaccination. Written as DNA, the CDR3 is TGCGCCAGCAGCCTCGACCACCGGTCTGAGACCCAGTACTTC. As protein: CASSLDHRSETQYF. Using reference TRBV5-1 and TRBJ2-5 for the parts outside the CDR3, the full variable domain is KAGVTQTPRYLIKTRGQQVTLSCSPISGHRSVSWYQQTPGQGLQFLFEYFSETQRNKGNFPGRFSGRQFSNSRSEMNVSTLELGDSALYLCASSLDHRSETQYFGPGTRLLVL.